These 9 T cell receptor beta chains share one sample of origin, sequenced in a study of blood T cell repertoires in COVID-19. The method was immunoSEQ multiplex PCR; TCRdb's version includes in-frame clones alone and lacks a portion of them. The sample includes over 200,000 clones, about 86% of them seen just once. Specimen: peripheral blood. The source is a woman aged 50 to 60 with acute or convalescent COVID-19.

The chain couples TRBV5-1 to TRBJ2-7, with 9 positions matching TRBD1. V trimming: 1 base; J trimming: 4 bases; junction bases outside the gene matches: 9. The CDR3 is 16 residues long. Germline V gene lookup returns CDR1 SGHRS and CDR2 YFSETQ. CDR3 region: CASSLSLQGAPYEQYF. The CDR3 DNA sequence: TGCGCCAGCAGCTTGAGCCTACAGGGGGCCCCATACGAGCAGTACTTC.

The rearrangement joins TRBV6-5 to TRBJ2-5, with D possibly TRBD2 on 5 matching bases. V lost 5 bases to trimming and J lost 5 bases, with 15 bases between them. Germline CDR1 and CDR2: MNHEY and SVGAGI. This CDR3 has 14 residues. As DNA, the CDR3 is TGTGCCAGCAGTCCTACTAGGTCGCGGGAGACCCAGTACTTC. Translated: CASSPTRSRETQYF.

The gene calls are TRBV5-1 and TRBJ2-5; D not certain. V lost 5 bases, J lost 2 bases, and 7 bases lay in between. This CDR3 spans 12 amino acids. The V gene's germline CDR1 is SGHRS and CDR2 YFSETQ. The CDR3 region is CASRSNQETQYF. The DNA of the CDR3 is TGCGCCAGCAGGAGCAATCAAGAGACCCAGTACTTC.

This chain joins TRBV24-1 and TRBJ2-1; 10 bases align to TRBD2. Germline V gives CDR1 KGHDR, CDR2 SFDVKD. Trimming cost V 4 bases and J 0 bases; bases outside gene matches: 5. The CDR3 loop spans 17 amino acids. CDR3 amino acids: CATSDPGLADSYNEQFF. The CDR3 DNA reads TGTGCCACCAGTGACCCCGGACTAGCGGACTCCTACAATGAGCAGTTCTTC.

The V call is TRBV19, the J call TRBJ1-1; 8 bases fit TRBD1. Germline V CDR1 and CDR2: LNHDA, SQIVND (reference sequence). This CDR3 has 14 amino acids. Losses at the gene ends were 4 bases for V and 4 bases for J; bases not matched to a gene: 5. The CDR3 sequence: CASSTGQEATEAFF. CDR3 nucleotides: TGTGCCAGTAGTACGGGACAGGAGGCCACTGAAGCTTTCTTT.

The chain joins TRBV6-6 to TRBJ2-3; a weak D match, TRBD1 (5 bases). Trimming took 6 bases from V and 4 from J, leaving 14 bases between them. Germline-derived CDR1 and CDR2 are MNHNY and SVGAGI (reference sequence). The CDR3 spans 14 residues. The CDR3 reads CASRPQGYSDTQYF. DNA for the CDR3: TGTGCCAGCAGACCTCAGGGCTACTCAGATACGCAGTATTTT.

The V and J genes are TRBV24-1 and TRBJ2-7; 9 nucleotides line up with TRBD1. Germline CDR1 is KGHDR and CDR2 is SFDVKD. This CDR3 comprises 15 residues. J was trimmed by 3 bases and V by 6 bases; bases with no gene match: 8. The CDR3 bases are TGTGCCACCAGTAATAACAGGGGGCTTCTCTACGAGCAGTACTTC. Translated: CATSNNRGLLYEQYF.

The chain has TRBV5-1 and TRBJ2-7; 10 bases match TRBD2. Germline trimming cut 2 bases from V and 6 bases from J; bases unmatched to any gene: 8. This CDR3 contains 15 residues. CDR1 and CDR2 from the germline V gene are SGHRS and YFSETQ. CDR3 sequence reads: CASSLSSGSEGEQYF. DNA for the CDR3: TGCGCCAGCAGCTTATCTAGCGGGAGTGAAGGCGAGCAGTACTTC.

This chain joins TRBV19 and TRBJ2-1; 11 nucleotides align to TRBD2. The CDR3 is made up of 16 amino acids. V gave up 2 bases and J gave up 8 bases; unmatched junction bases: 8. CDR1 and CDR2 (germline): LNHDA, SQIVND (reference sequence). The chain's CDR3 is CASSIKRLAGQDEQFF. CDR3 nucleotides: TGTGCCAGTAGTATAAAGCGACTAGCGGGGCAGGATGAGCAGTTCTTC.